The clone carrying this TCR beta chain showed up just a few times. The table came from immunoSEQ multiplex PCR; TCRdb's copy has only in-frame clones and leaves some out. The table lists 45,000 to 60,000 clones, around 86% of them singletons. The CDR3 is made up of 13 amino acids. Trimming left V 7 bases short and J 3 bases short, with 10 bases between. This entry belongs to a study of blood T cell repertoires in COVID-19. The wider study: The samples span acute and convalescent COVID-19 from the United States, Italy and Spain. In each case, the material was cDNA or gDNA derived from T cells, B-cell-depleted T cells, or PBMCs.

The chain is built from TRBV12-3 or TRBV12-4 and TRBJ1-5; tentative D call: TRBD1 (5 bases). The receptor comes from a man aged 55 to 70 with active or convalescent COVID-19. Sequencing was done on a sample of peripheral blood. CDR3 nucleotide sequence: TGTGCCAGCAATCTAGGGGACAATCAGCCCCAGCATTTT. Its translation is CASNLGDNQPQHF.